Below, 27 T cell receptor beta chains from the same sample are listed, as sequenced in a study of post-analysis software for immune sequencing data. Overall study findings and caveats: There were roughly five TRBV segments more frequent in patients than controls, and TRBV5-6, TRBV5-1 and TRBV20-1 were among them.

Each TCR beta cDNA library carried unique molecular identifiers. MiXCR, run by TCRdb on the PCR reads, gives a single entry per CDR3 protein. The sample shows about 380,000 distinct CDR3 sequences, roughly 36% of them seen only once. No cognate antigen is known for these TCRs. Sequenced: blood. The origin of the receptors is a girl between 10 and 17 years old with multiple sclerosis.

The chain is built from TRBV7-9 and TRBJ1-4; D unresolved. Germline values: CDR1 SEHNR, CDR2 FQNEAQ (reference sequence). The CDR3 loop spans 12 amino acids. Trimming took off 4 bases at V and 8 bases at J, with 8 bases between the two ends. CDR3: CASSSQQEKLFF. CDR3 DNA: TGTGCCAGCAGCTCCCAGCAGGAAAAACTGTTTTTT.

The chain is built from TRBV9 and TRBJ2-7; no clear D gene. CDR1 and CDR2 from the germline V gene are SGDLS and YYNGEE. V shed 0 bases and J shed 4 bases, with 11 bases lying between them. The CDR3 has 14 amino acids. In nucleotides, the CDR3 is TGTGCCAGCAGCGTAGATGACGAGCCTTACGAGCAGTACTTC. It is translated as CASSVDDEPYEQYF.

V and J are TRBV7-2 and TRBJ2-7; TRBD1 agrees at 10 bases. The DNA end is more similar to TRBJ2-5, so the J call may be wrong. Per the germline V gene, CDR1 is SGHTA and CDR2 is FQGNSA. This CDR3 has 15 residues. The CDR3: CASTKDRGRVETQYF. CDR3 in DNA: TGTGCCAGCACCAAAGACAGGGGGCGCGTGGAGACCCAGTACTTC.

About this clonotype itself: This may be a read error, as it is one base from a much larger clone. The V gene is TRBV12-3 or TRBV12-4, the J gene TRBJ2-3, with D possibly being TRBD1 or TRBD2 (6 bases each). V was clipped by 4 bases and J by 2 bases, with 7 bases between them. CDR3 size: 13 residues. The CDR3 loop reads CASSWGATDTQYF. The CDR3 bases are TGTGCCAGCAGTTGGGGGGCCACAGATACGCAGTATTTT.

This clonotype was detected only a few times. The J gene is TRBJ2-7, the V gene TRBV20-1, with TRBD2 matching 13 bases. The CDR3 loop spans 14 amino acids. Trimming removed 3 bases from V and 6 bases from J; junction bases left unmatched: 5. CDR1 is DFQATT, CDR2 SNEGSKA, per germline (reference sequence). In nucleotides, the CDR3 is TGCAGTGCTAGTAGGACTAGCGGGGGACTCGAGCAGTACTTC. It is translated as CSASRTSGGLEQYF.

This clonotype was seen more than once but under ten times. The chain uses TRBV30 and TRBJ1-5; D might be TRBD1 (5 bases). V lost 3 bases and J lost 15, with 15 bases in between. This CDR3 is 11 amino acids long. Germline V lookup: CDR1 GTSNPN, CDR2 SVGIG (reference sequence). The CDR3 region is CAWRTGSLWHF. CDR3 nucleotides: TGTGCCTGGAGAACAGGCAGCCTTTGGCATTTT.

This clonotype came up a few times. The chain has TRBV5-1 and TRBJ2-5; 9 nucleotides match TRBD2. Germline lookup yields CDR1 SGHRS and CDR2 YFSETQ. J lost 4 bases, V lost 0 bases, and 10 bases had no gene match. The CDR3 loop spans 17 amino acids. The CDR3 protein is CASSLAVAGGVRETQYF. The CDR3 bases are TGCGCCAGCAGCTTGGCGGTGGCGGGGGGGGTTCGAGAGACCCAGTACTTC.

V usage is TRBV28 and J usage is TRBJ2-7; D not resolved. Trimming removed 4 bases from V and 6 bases from J, with 7 bases in between. The CDR3 has 11 residues. CDR1 is MDHEN and CDR2 is SYDVKM in the germline V gene. The CDR3 reads CASSYRFEQYF. As DNA, the CDR3 is TGTGCCAGCAGTTATAGATTCGAGCAGTACTTC.

The chain links TRBV7-9 to TRBJ1-1; D is unclear. Germline loops: CDR1 SEHNR, CDR2 FQNEAQ (reference sequence). This CDR3 is 13 amino acids long. The V gene lost 4 bases and the J gene lost 5 bases, with 11 bases spanning the gap. The CDR3 spells CASSSFMGTEAFF. The CDR3 nucleotides read TGTGCCAGCAGCTCATTCATGGGGACTGAAGCTTTCTTT.

The genes are TRBV2 and TRBJ1-2; TRBD1 is a possible D gene (6 bases). The CDR3 has 13 amino acids. V was trimmed by 2 bases and J by 7 bases, leaving 11 bases between them. Germline V gene lookup returns CDR1 SNHLY and CDR2 FYNNEI. CDR3 coding DNA: TGTGCCAGCAGTGAACAGGGGAGATCTGGCTACACCTTC. The encoded protein is CASSEQGRSGYTF.

This clonotype was observed a handful of times. The chain couples TRBV13 to TRBJ1-2; D is perhaps TRBD1 (5 bases). Trimming removed 0 bases at V and 4 bases at J, with 15 bases between. The CDR3 sequence is 16 residues long. Germline CDR1 PRHDT, CDR2 FYEKMQ (reference sequence). CDR3: CASSLGRRDAVYGYTF. The CDR3 DNA follows: TGTGCCAGCAGCTTAGGGCGCCGGGACGCAGTCTATGGCTACACCTTC.

This clonotype was detected a few times. CDR3 in amino acids: CATAKTYEQYF. In DNA, the CDR3 is TGTGCCACCGCTAAGACCTACGAGCAGTACTTC. The rearrangement joins TRBV24-1 to TRBJ2-7; D gene ambiguous. With 9 bases removed from V and 2 bases from J, the gap between germline ends came to 7 bases. Per germline, CDR1 KGHDR and CDR2 SFDVKD. The CDR3 has 11 residues.

The J gene is TRBJ2-3, the V gene TRBV6-5; perhaps TRBD1 as D (6 bases). V shed 5 bases and J shed 2 bases, with 17 bases lying between them. The CDR3 has 16 residues. Germline CDR1 is MNHEY and CDR2 is SVGAGI. Here the CDR3 reads CASSPWAGVPTDTQYF. The CDR3 coding sequence is TGTGCCAGCAGTCCATGGGCAGGGGTTCCCACAGATACGCAGTATTTT.

The V call is TRBV4-2, the J call TRBJ1-5; D ambiguous. With 4 bases removed from V and 3 bases from J, the gap between germline ends came to 4 bases. Germline CDR1 reads LGHNA; CDR2 reads YNFKEQ. The CDR3 sequence is 12 residues long. CDR3 nucleotide sequence: TGTGCCAGCAGCCGAGTCAATCAGCCCCAGCATTTT. Translation gives CASSRVNQPQHF.

This clonotype was detected only a few times. The chain is built from TRBV20-1 and TRBJ2-1; 8 bases are a match to TRBD2. This CDR3 spans 15 amino acids. V lost 3 bases to trimming and J lost 7 bases; unmatched junction nucleotides: 11. Germline-derived CDR1 and CDR2 are DFQATT and SNEGSKA (reference sequence). CDR3 residues: CSARRRAGGGNEQFF. The CDR3 bases are TGCAGTGCTAGGCGACGTGCGGGGGGAGGAAATGAGCAGTTCTTC.

V and J are TRBV29-1 and TRBJ2-7; no firm D call. V lost 5 bases, J lost 2 bases, and 13 bases lay in between. The germline gives CDR1 SQVTM, CDR2 ANQGSEA. The CDR3 is 13 amino acids. The CDR3 region has the DNA TGCAGCGTTTGGCAGCCCAGGACCTACGAGCAGTACTTC. Its protein is CSVWQPRTYEQYF.

This clonotype has more than one count but fewer than ten. The J gene is TRBJ2-5, the V gene TRBV3-1, with 9 bases lining up with TRBD2. Germline CDR1 is LGHDT and CDR2 is YNNKEL (reference sequence). V lost 4 bases and J lost 4; bases outside the gene matches: 4. The CDR3 runs 14 residues. CDR3 residues: CASSPLTSGETQYF. The CDR3 DNA reads as TGTGCCAGCAGCCCGTTGACTAGCGGAGAGACCCAGTACTTC.

V and J are TRBV28 and TRBJ2-7; 8 positions agree with TRBD2. This CDR3 is 16 amino acids long. V trimming: 5 bases; J trimming: 0 bases; junction bases outside the gene matches: 9. The germline V gene encodes CDR1 MDHEN and CDR2 SYDVKM. CDR3 in amino acids: CASSPPTSGFSYEQYF. In DNA form, the CDR3 reads TGTGCCAGCAGTCCCCCAACTAGCGGATTCTCCTACGAGCAGTACTTC.

For this clonotype: A much larger clonotype is one base distant, so this may be a read error. The genes are TRBV11-3 and TRBJ2-7; weak D call: TRBD1 (6 bases). CDR3 length equals 13 residues. The germline V gene has CDR1 SGHNT and CDR2 YENEEA. V was shortened by 0 bases and J by 5 bases, with 8 bases between the two germline ends. The CDR3 reads CASSLEGANEQYF. CDR3 DNA sequence: TGTGCCAGCAGCTTAGAGGGGGCCAACGAGCAGTACTTC.

This clonotype was counted a few times. The V gene is TRBV21-1, the J gene TRBJ1-2. TRBV21-1 is a documented pseudogene. This CDR3 comprises 16 residues. The CDR3 loop reads CASSFLLGETYEGYTF. The CDR3 region has the DNA TGTGCCAGCAGCTTCCTTCTCGGGGAGACCTATGAGGGCTACACCTTC.

V is TRBV12-3 or TRBV12-4 and J is TRBJ2-1, with D possibly matching TRBD1 (5 bases). The CDR3 runs to 14 residues. Trimming took off 5 bases at V and 7 bases at J, with 15 bases between the two ends. The CDR3 spells CASSRRQSQNEQFF. CDR3 bases: TGTGCCAGCAGTCGTCGACAGAGTCAAAATGAGCAGTTCTTC.

The chain is built from TRBV24-1 and TRBJ1-5, with unresolved D. Germline values: CDR1 KGHDR, CDR2 SFDVKD. The V gene lost 6 bases and the J gene lost 2 bases, with 7 bases spanning the gap. There are 13 residues in the CDR3. Written as DNA, the CDR3 is TGTGCCACCAGTCCGCGGGGCAATCAGCCCCAGCATTTT. This encodes CATSPRGNQPQHF.

The chain joins TRBV4-1 to TRBJ2-1; D ambiguous. The V and J ends lost 2 bases and 10 bases respectively, with 12 bases between them. Germline V gives CDR1 MGHRA, CDR2 YSYEKL. There are 13 residues in the CDR3. The DNA of the CDR3 is TGCGCCAGCAGCCAACTAGGCTCCTACGAGCAGTTCTTC. It translates to CASSQLGSYEQFF.

The genes are TRBV29-1 and TRBJ2-1; D remains ambiguous. Trimming cost V 7 bases and J 8 bases, with 18 bases left between them. CDR1 SQVTM and CDR2 ANQGSEA come from the germline V gene. The CDR3 loop spans 13 amino acids. CDR3 sequence reads: CSASWRPVHEQFF. The CDR3 bases are TGCAGCGCATCGTGGCGGCCAGTGCATGAGCAGTTCTTC.

V is TRBV5-1 and J is TRBJ1-6; 9 bases are shared with TRBD1. Germline values: CDR1 SGHRS, CDR2 YFSETQ. CDR3 length: 15 amino acids. Losses at the gene ends were 1 base for V and 7 bases for J; bases not matched to a gene: 3. The CDR3 protein is CASSLRGTGNSPLHF. CDR3 bases: TGCGCCAGCAGCTTGAGAGGGACAGGGAATTCACCCCTCCACTTT.

This rearrangement joins TRBV5-1 to TRBJ2-7; D uncertain. Germline CDR1 and CDR2: SGHRS and YFSETQ. Trimming shortened V by 2 bases and J by 0 bases, and 9 bases separated the two germline ends. CDR3 length: 14 residues. CDR3 residues: CASSFGESSYEQYF. The CDR3 DNA reads TGCGCCAGCAGCTTCGGTGAGAGCTCCTACGAGCAGTACTTC.

A remark on this clonotype: At one end the junction does not follow the germline gene, possibly because of a read error. The chain combines TRBV20-1 with TRBJ1-1; the D is unclear. Germline V lookup: CDR1 DFQATT, CDR2 SNEGSKA (reference sequence). This CDR3 has 14 amino acids. CDR3 in DNA: TGCAGTGCTCCCCCTGTTGAGGCAAACACTGAAGCTTCCTTT. It specifies CSAPPVEANTEASF.